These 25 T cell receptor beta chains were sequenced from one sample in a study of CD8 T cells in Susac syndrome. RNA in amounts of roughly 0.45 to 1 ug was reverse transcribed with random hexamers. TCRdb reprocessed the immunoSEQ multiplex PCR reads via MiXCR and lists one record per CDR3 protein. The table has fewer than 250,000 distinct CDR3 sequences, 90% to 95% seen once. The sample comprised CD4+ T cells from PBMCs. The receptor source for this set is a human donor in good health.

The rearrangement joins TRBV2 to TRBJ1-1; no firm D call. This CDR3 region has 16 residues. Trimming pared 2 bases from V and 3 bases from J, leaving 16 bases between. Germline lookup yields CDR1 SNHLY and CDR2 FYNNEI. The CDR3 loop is CASSESRWGRDTEAFF. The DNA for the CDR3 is TGTGCCAGCAGTGAAAGTAGGTGGGGAAGGGACACTGAAGCTTTCTTT.

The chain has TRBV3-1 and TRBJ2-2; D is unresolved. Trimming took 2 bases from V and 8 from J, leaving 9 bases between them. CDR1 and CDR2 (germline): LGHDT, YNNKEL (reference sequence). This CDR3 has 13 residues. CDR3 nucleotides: TGTGCCAGCAGCCAACTATCGCTGGGGGAGCTGTTTTTT. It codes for CASSQLSLGELFF.

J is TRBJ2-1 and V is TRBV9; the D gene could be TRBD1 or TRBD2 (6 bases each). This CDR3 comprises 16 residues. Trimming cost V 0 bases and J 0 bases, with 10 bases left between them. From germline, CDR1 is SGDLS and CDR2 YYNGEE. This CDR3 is CASSVVRGDSYNEQFF. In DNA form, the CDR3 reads TGTGCCAGCAGCGTAGTGAGGGGGGACTCCTACAATGAGCAGTTCTTC.

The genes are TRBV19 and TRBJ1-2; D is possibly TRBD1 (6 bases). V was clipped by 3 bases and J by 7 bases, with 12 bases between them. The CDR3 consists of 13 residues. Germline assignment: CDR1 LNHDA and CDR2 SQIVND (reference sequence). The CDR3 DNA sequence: TGTGCCAGTAGTATGGTACAGGGCTCTGGCTACACCTTC. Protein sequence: CASSMVQGSGYTF.

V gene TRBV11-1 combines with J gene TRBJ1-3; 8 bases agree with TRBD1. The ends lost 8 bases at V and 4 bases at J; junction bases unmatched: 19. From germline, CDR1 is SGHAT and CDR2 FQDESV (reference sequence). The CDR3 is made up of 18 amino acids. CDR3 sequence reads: CASFPGTGGPLEGNTIYF. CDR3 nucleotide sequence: TGTGCCAGCTTCCCGGGGACAGGTGGACCTCTGGAAGGAAACACCATATATTTT.

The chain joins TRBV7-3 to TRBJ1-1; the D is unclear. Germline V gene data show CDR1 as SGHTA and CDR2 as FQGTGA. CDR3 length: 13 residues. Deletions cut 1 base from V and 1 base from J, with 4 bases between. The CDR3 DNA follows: TGTGCCAGCAGCTTAATGCAGAACACTGAAGCTTTCTTT. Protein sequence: CASSLMQNTEAFF.

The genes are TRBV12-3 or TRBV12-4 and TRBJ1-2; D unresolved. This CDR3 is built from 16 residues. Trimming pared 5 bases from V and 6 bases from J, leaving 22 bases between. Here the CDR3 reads CASSPRWSTPRDGYTF. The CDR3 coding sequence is TGTGCCAGCAGTCCCCGCTGGTCAACACCACGGGATGGCTACACCTTC.

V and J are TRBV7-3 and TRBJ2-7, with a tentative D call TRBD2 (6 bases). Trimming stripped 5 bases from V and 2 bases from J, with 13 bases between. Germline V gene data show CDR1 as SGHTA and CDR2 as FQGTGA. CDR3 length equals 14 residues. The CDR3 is CASSAYLAPYEQYF. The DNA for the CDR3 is TGTGCCAGCAGCGCGTATCTAGCGCCCTACGAGCAGTACTTC.

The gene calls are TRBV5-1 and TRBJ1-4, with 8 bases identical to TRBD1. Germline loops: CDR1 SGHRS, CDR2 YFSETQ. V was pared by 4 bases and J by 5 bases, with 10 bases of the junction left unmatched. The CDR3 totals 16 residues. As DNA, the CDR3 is TGCGCCAGCAGCCTGGGAGACAGGGGCTCGAATGAAAAACTGTTTTTT. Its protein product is CASSLGDRGSNEKLFF.

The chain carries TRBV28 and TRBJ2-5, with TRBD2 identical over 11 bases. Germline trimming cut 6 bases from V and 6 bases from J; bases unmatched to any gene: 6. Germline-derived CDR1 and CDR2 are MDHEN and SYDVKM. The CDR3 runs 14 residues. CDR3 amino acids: CASSPSGGLQTQYF. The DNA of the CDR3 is TGTGCCAGCAGCCCTAGCGGGGGGCTACAGACCCAGTACTTC. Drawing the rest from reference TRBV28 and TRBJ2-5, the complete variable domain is DVKVTQSSRYLVKRTGEKVFLECVQDMDHENMFWYRQDPGLGLRLIYFSYDVKMKEKGDIPEGYSVSREKKERFSLILESASTNQTSMYLCASSPSGGLQTQYFGPGTRLLVL.

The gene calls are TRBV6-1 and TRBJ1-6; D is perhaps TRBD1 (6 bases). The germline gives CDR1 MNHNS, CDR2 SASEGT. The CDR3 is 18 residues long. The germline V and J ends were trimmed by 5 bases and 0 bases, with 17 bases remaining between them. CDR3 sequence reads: CASSPRGRGSSYNSPLHF. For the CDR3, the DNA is TGTGCCAGCAGTCCCAGGGGACGGGGAAGCTCCTATAATTCACCCCTCCACTTT.

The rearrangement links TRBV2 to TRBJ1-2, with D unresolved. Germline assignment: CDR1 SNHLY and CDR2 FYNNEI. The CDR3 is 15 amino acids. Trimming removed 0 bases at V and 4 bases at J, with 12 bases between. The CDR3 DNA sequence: TGTGCCAGCAGTGAAGCCGGGATCGGATTCTATGGCTACACCTTC. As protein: CASSEAGIGFYGYTF.

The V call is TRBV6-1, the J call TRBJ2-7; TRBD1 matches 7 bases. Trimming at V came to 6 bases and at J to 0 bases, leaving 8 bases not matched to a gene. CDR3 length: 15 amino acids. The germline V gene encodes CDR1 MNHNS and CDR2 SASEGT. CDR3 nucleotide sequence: TGTGCCAGCAGCCCAGGGGGAGACCTCTCCTACGAGCAGTACGTC. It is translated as CASSPGGDLSYEQYV.

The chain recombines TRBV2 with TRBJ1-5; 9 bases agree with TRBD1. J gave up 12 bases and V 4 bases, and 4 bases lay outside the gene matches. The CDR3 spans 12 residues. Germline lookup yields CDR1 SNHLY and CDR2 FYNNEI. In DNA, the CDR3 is TGTGCCAGCAGTGCGAGGACAGGGGACCAGCATTTT. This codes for CASSARTGDQHF.

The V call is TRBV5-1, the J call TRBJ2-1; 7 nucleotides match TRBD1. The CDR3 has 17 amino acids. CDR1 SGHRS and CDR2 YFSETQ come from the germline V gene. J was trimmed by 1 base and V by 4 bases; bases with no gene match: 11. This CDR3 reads CASSPRGQRGSYNEQFF. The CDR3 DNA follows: TGCGCCAGCAGCCCACGGGGACAGAGGGGTTCCTACAATGAGCAGTTCTTC.

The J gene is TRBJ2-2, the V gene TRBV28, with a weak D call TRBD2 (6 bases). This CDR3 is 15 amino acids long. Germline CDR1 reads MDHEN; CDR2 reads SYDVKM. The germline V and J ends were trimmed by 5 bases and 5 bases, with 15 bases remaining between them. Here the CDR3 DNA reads TGTGCCAGCAGTCTCCTTGGGGGAGGAACCGGGGAGCTGTTTTTT. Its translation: CASSLLGGGTGELFF. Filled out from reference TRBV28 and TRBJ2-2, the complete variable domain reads DVKVTQSSRYLVKRTGEKVFLECVQDMDHENMFWYRQDPGLGLRLIYFSYDVKMKEKGDIPEGYSVSREKKERFSLILESASTNQTSMYLCASSLLGGGTGELFFGEGSRLTVL.

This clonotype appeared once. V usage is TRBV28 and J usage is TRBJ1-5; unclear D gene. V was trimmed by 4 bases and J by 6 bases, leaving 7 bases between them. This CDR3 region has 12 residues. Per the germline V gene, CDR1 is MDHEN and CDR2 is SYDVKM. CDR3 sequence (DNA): TGTGCCAGCAGTTGGGTGCCTCAGCCCCAGCATTTT. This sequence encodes CASSWVPQPQHF.

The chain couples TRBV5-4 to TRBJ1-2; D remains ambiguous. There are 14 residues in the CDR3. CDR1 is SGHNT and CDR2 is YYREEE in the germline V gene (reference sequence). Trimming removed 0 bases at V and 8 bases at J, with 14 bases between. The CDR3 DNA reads TGTGCCAGCAGCTTGGACAGCAGCTTAGTGGGCTACACCTTC. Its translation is CASSLDSSLVGYTF. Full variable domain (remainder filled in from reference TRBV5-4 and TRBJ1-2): ETGVTQSPTHLIKTRGQQVTLRCSSQSGHNTVSWYQQALGQGPQFIFQYYREEENGRGNFPPRFSGLQFPNYSSELNVNALELDDSALYLCASSLDSSLVGYTFGSGTRLTVV.

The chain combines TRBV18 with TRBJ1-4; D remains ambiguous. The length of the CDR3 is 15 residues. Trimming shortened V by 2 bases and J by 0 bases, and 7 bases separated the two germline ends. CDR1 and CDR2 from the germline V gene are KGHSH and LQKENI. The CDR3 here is CASSPFQATNEKLFF. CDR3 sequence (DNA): TGTGCCAGCTCACCATTCCAGGCAACTAATGAAAAACTGTTTTTT.

CDR3 sequence (DNA): TGCAGTGCTCCGGGACAGGGGGCAGTTTCACCCCTCCACTTT. Residues: CSAPGQGAVSPLHF. The V call is TRBV20-1, the J call TRBJ1-6; 12 bases are a match to TRBD1. CDR1 is DFQATT and CDR2 is SNEGSKA in the germline V gene (reference sequence). This CDR3 comprises 14 residues. The V and J ends lost 5 bases and 9 bases, in that order; junction bases with no gene match: 5.

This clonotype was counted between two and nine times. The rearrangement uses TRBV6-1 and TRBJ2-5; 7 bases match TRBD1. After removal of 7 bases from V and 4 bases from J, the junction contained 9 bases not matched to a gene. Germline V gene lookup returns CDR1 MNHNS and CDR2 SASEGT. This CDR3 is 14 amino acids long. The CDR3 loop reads CASTKQGNGETQYF. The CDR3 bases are TGTGCCAGCACCAAACAGGGGAATGGAGAGACCCAGTACTTC.

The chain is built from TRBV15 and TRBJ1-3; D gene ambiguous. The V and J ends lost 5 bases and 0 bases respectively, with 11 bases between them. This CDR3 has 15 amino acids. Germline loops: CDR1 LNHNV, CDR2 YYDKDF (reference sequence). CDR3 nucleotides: TGTGCCACCAGCGGGGAATTTCTCTCTGGAAACACCATATATTTT. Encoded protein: CATSGEFLSGNTIYF.

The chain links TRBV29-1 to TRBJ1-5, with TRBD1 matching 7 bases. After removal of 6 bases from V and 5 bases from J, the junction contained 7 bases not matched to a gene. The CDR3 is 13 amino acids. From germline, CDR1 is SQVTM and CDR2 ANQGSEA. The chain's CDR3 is CSVSTGVDQPQHF. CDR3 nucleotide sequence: TGCAGCGTCTCCACAGGGGTGGATCAGCCCCAGCATTTT. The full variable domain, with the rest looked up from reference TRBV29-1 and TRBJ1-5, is SAVISQKPSRDICQRGTSLTIQCQVDSQVTMMFWYRQQPGQSLTLIATANQGSEATYESGFVIDKFPISRPNLTFSTLTVSNMSPEDSSIYLCSVSTGVDQPQHFGDGTRLSIL.

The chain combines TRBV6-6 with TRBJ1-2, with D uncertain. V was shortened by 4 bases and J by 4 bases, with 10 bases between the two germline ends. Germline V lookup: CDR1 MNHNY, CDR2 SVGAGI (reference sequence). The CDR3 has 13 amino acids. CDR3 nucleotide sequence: TGTGCCAGCAGTTTACAGCTTTCCTATGGCTACACCTTC. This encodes CASSLQLSYGYTF.

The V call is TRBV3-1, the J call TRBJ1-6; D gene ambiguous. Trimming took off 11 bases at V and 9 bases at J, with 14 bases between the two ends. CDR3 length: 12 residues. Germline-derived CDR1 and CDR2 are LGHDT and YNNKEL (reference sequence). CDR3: CACEPGPSPLHF. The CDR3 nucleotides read TGTGCCTGCGAACCGGGTCCTTCACCCCTCCACTTT.